In this sample, the clone carrying this T cell receptor (beta chain) turned up many times. Its specificity is unknown. The data were taken from a study of T cells after yellow fever vaccination. For the study at large: In the case of low-cell-number fractions, SMART-Seq v4 Ultra Low Input was used for preparation. General study findings and limits: Peak timing came faster in the weaker secondary response, day 5 versus 15. It was a small share of clonotypes that appeared in both CD4 and CD8 compartments.

MiXCR was run by TCRdb on the 5' RACE reads, yielding one entry per CDR3 protein. Of roughly 500,000 distinct CDR3 sequences in the sample, roughly 21% were seen once. V shed 3 bases and J 8 bases; nucleotides not matched to a gene: 6. The CDR3 sequence is 14 residues long. Germline V lookup: CDR1 LGHDT, CDR2 YNNKEL (reference sequence). The sample consisted of PBMCs, taken 15 days after the yellow fever booster vaccination. This receptor was taken from a man younger than 45 who received the YFV17D yellow fever vaccine. The rearrangement joins TRBV3-1 to TRBJ2-1, with 8 bases fitting TRBD1. CDR3 residues: CASSQLGTGHEQFF. The CDR3 bases are TGTGCCAGCAGCCAGCTCGGGACAGGCCATGAGCAGTTCTTC.